What follows are 26 T cell receptor beta chains derived from one specimen sequenced in a study of cytomegalovirus exposure and HLA in healthy donors. The PCR contained 60 Vbeta and 13 Jbeta primers. Sequenced by immunoSEQ multiplex PCR; TCRdb stores in-frame clones only, minus some. The data contain some 91,000 clones, more than 75% of them singletons. The sequenced material came from PBMCs. All receptors come from a man aged 25-40 years in good health and CMV-seropositive.

This chain joins TRBV2 and TRBJ2-5; D is possibly TRBD2 (5 bases). This CDR3 is 15 amino acids long. Germline lookup yields CDR1 SNHLY and CDR2 FYNNEI. The ends were cut back, 3 bases at V and 5 bases at J, with 16 bases in the middle. The CDR3 DNA reads as TGTGCCAGCAGTGATTCGGCCCGGACGGGGGAGACCCAGTACTTC. It yields the protein CASSDSARTGETQYF.

The CDR3 loop reads CATSKGPRNREVSYNEQFF. CDR3 nucleotides: TGTGCCACCAGCAAGGGCCCACGGAACAGGGAAGTATCCTACAATGAGCAGTTCTTC. The chain recombines TRBV15 with TRBJ2-1; D is possibly TRBD1 (6 bases). The germline V and J ends were trimmed by 4 bases and 1 base, with 23 bases remaining between them. This CDR3 has 19 amino acids. CDR1 is LNHNV and CDR2 is YYDKDF in the germline V gene (reference sequence).

The V and J genes are TRBV29-1 and TRBJ2-1; TRBD2 agrees at 11 bases. CDR1 and CDR2 (germline): SQVTM, ANQGSEA. J lost 7 bases, V lost 0 bases, and 8 bases had no gene match. This CDR3 comprises 16 residues. CDR3 protein: CSVEESIAGGPNEQFF. As DNA, the CDR3 is TGCAGCGTTGAAGAGTCAATAGCGGGAGGGCCAAATGAGCAGTTCTTC.

J is TRBJ2-1 and V is TRBV5-1; TRBD2 matches 11 bases. The CDR3 has 15 residues. After removal of 0 bases from V and 15 bases from J, the junction contained 11 bases not matched to a gene. Germline CDR1 SGHRS, CDR2 YFSETQ. CDR3 residues: CASSLGLAGPPRLFF. The CDR3 DNA sequence: TGCGCCAGCAGCTTGGGACTAGCGGGACCTCCTAGACTGTTCTTC.

This clone has a single count. The J gene is TRBJ1-5, the V gene TRBV28; weak D call: TRBD1 (5 bases). V lost 5 bases and J 4 bases, leaving 15 bases between the germline ends. CDR1 and CDR2 (germline): MDHEN, SYDVKM. The CDR3 consists of 15 residues. This CDR3 is CASSTAGEGNQPQHF. In DNA form, the CDR3 reads TGTGCCAGCAGTACCGCGGGGGAAGGGAATCAGCCCCAGCATTTT.

The rearrangement uses TRBV19 and TRBJ2-1; D uncertain. The V end was cut by 6 bases, the J end by 9 bases, with 15 bases between. CDR1 and CDR2 (germline): LNHDA, SQIVND (reference sequence). The CDR3 has 13 residues. In nucleotides, the CDR3 is TGTGCCAGTAGCGTCGAACAACGGGTTGAGCAGTTCTTC. Its translation: CASSVEQRVEQFF.

This chain joins TRBV5-5 and TRBJ1-5; D uncertain. Germline V gene lookup returns CDR1 SGHKS and CDR2 YYEKEE (reference sequence). Trimming removed 4 bases from V and 5 bases from J, with 16 bases in between. The CDR3 has 15 amino acids. Written as DNA, the CDR3 is TGTGCCAGCAGCCGCCGCGGGGAGGAAGATCAGCCCCAGCATTTT. This encodes CASSRRGEEDQPQHF. Full variable domain (remainder filled in from reference TRBV5-5 and TRBJ1-5): DAGVTQSPTHLIKTRGQQVTLRCSPISGHKSVSWYQQVLGQGPQFIFQYYEKEERGRGNFPDRFSARQFPNYSSELNVNALLLGDSALYLCASSRRGEEDQPQHFGDGTRLSIL.

The CDR3: CASTLIQGANYGYTF. The CDR3 nucleotides read TGTGCCAGCACCCTAATACAGGGGGCTAACTATGGCTACACCTTC. The chain employs TRBV28 and TRBJ1-2, with 8 bases fitting TRBD1. The CDR3 is made up of 15 amino acids. V lost 7 bases and J lost 0; bases outside the gene matches: 7. Germline V lookup: CDR1 MDHEN, CDR2 SYDVKM.

This chain links TRBV2 with TRBJ2-5; 10 nucleotides line up with TRBD2. The CDR3 covers 14 residues. V lost 6 bases and J lost 4; bases outside the gene matches: 5. Germline-derived CDR1 and CDR2 are SNHLY and FYNNEI. CDR3 sequence (DNA): TGTGCCAGCAGGGTAGCGGGAGGAAGAGAGACCCAGTACTTC. Amino acid sequence: CASRVAGGRETQYF.

The chain uses TRBV29-1 and TRBJ2-1; the match to TRBD2 covers 7 bases. CDR1 is SQVTM, CDR2 ANQGSEA, per germline. The trim removed 7 bases at V and 0 bases at J, leaving 3 bases unmatched. CDR3 length equals 13 residues. In DNA, the CDR3 is TGCAGCGCCAGGACTAGCTCCTACAATGAGCAGTTCTTC. The encoded protein is CSARTSSYNEQFF.

The J gene is TRBJ2-6, the V gene TRBV21-1; TRBD1 was called by the table and not checked on the DNA. TRBV21-1 is a known pseudogene. The CDR3 covers 18 residues. The CDR3 DNA follows: TGTGCCAGCAGCCCATTGGACAGGGGGGTGGCTGGGGCCAACGTCCTGACTTTC. Protein: CASSPLDRGVAGANVLTF.

The CDR3 here is CASSRGQGNNEQFF. In DNA form, the CDR3 reads TGTGCCAGCAGCAGGGGACAGGGGAACAATGAGCAGTTCTTC. The chain links TRBV7-8 to TRBJ2-1, with 10 bases matching TRBD1. V shed 5 bases, J shed 5 bases, and the junction held 3 bases outside the gene matches. Germline V gene data show CDR1 as SGHVS and CDR2 as FQNEAQ. CDR3 size: 14 residues.

This rearrangement joins TRBV10-3 to TRBJ1-3, with 8 positions matching TRBD1. J gave up 0 bases and V 4 bases, and 8 bases lay outside the gene matches. The germline CDR1 and CDR2 sequences are ENHRY and SYGVKD. The CDR3 contains 17 residues. DNA of the CDR3: TGTGCCATCAGTGCTCCACAGGGGGGCCTCTCTGGAAACACCATATATTTT. It is translated as CAISAPQGGLSGNTIYF.

V gene TRBV28 combines with J gene TRBJ2-5; D is perhaps TRBD1 (6 bases). CDR3 size: 14 residues. Trimming took off 5 bases at V and 5 bases at J, with 15 bases between the two ends. Germline assignment: CDR1 MDHEN and CDR2 SYDVKM. CDR3 nucleotide sequence: TGTGCCAGCAGTCCCTCGACAGGACTGGAGACCCAGTACTTC. Protein sequence: CASSPSTGLETQYF.

This chain links TRBV5-8 with TRBJ2-7; 7 positions match TRBD1. Germline V CDR1 and CDR2: SGHTS, YDEGEE. The CDR3 has 14 residues. V was clipped by 4 bases and J by 2 bases; unmatched bases: 6. CDR3 residues: CASSRRQGTYEQYF. The CDR3 nucleotides read TGTGCCAGCAGCCGACGACAGGGCACCTACGAGCAGTACTTC.

The CDR3 DNA sequence: TGCGCCAGCAGCTTGGGGACACCGGTTAACGAGCAGTACTTC. Protein: CASSLGTPVNEQYF. The chain has TRBV5-1 and TRBJ2-7, with D tentatively TRBD1 (5 bases). This CDR3 has 14 amino acids. The V end was cut by 0 bases, the J end by 5 bases, with 12 bases between. The germline CDR1 and CDR2 sequences are SGHRS and YFSETQ. Variable domain in full (rest from reference TRBV5-1 and TRBJ2-7): KAGVTQTPRYLIKTRGQQVTLSCSPISGHRSVSWYQQTPGQGLQFLFEYFSETQRNKGNFPGRFSGRQFSNSRSEMNVSTLELGDSALYLCASSLGTPVNEQYFGPGTRLTVT.

V is TRBV7-9 and J is TRBJ1-2; a weak D match, TRBD1 (6 bases). The V and J ends lost 3 bases and 7 bases respectively, with 12 bases between them. From germline, CDR1 is SEHNR and CDR2 FQNEAQ (reference sequence). The CDR3 is made up of 13 amino acids. The CDR3 is CASSFLTGGGYTF. CDR3 DNA sequence: TGTGCCAGCAGCTTTCTGACAGGTGGTGGCTACACCTTC. The full variable domain, in which reference TRBV7-9 and TRBJ1-2 provide the parts outside the CDR3, is DTGVSQNPRHKITKRGQNVTFRCDPISEHNRLYWYRQTLGQGPEFLTYFQNEAQLEKSRLLSDRFSAERPKGSFSTLEIQRTEQGDSAMYLCASSFLTGGGYTFGSGTRLTVV.

The rearrangement uses TRBV6-5 and TRBJ1-4, with 10 bases that match TRBD1. Germline V CDR1 and CDR2: MNHEY, SVGAGI. This CDR3 is built from 16 residues. V shed 2 bases, J shed 5 bases, and the junction held 5 bases outside the gene matches. CDR3 residues: CASSYIPGQGNEKLFF. The CDR3 nucleotides are TGTGCCAGCAGTTACATTCCGGGACAGGGGAATGAAAAACTGTTTTTT.

The chain has TRBV28 and TRBJ2-2; 9 bases map to TRBD1. The CDR3 runs 15 residues. In germline, CDR1 is MDHEN, CDR2 SYDVKM. V was pared by 4 bases and J by 8 bases, with 8 bases of the junction left unmatched. The CDR3, as DNA: TGTGCCAGCAGTTCGGGGACAGGGTTTGTAGGGGAGCTGTTTTTT. This encodes CASSSGTGFVGELFF. Variable domain in full (rest from reference TRBV28 and TRBJ2-2): DVKVTQSSRYLVKRTGEKVFLECVQDMDHENMFWYRQDPGLGLRLIYFSYDVKMKEKGDIPEGYSVSREKKERFSLILESASTNQTSMYLCASSSGTGFVGELFFGEGSRLTVL.

The V gene is TRBV9, the J gene TRBJ2-7, with 7 bases fitting TRBD1. Germline values: CDR1 SGDLS, CDR2 YYNGEE. This CDR3 has 14 amino acids. The junction had 5 bases not matched to a gene; V was cut back by 0 bases and J by 5 bases. For the CDR3, the DNA is TGTGCCAGCAGCGTAGAAGGGGGCGGAGACGAGCAGTACTTC. Its translation is CASSVEGGGDEQYF.

The chain employs TRBV5-1 and TRBJ2-5; tentatively, D is TRBD1 (6 bases). Germline CDR1 SGHRS, CDR2 YFSETQ. CDR3 size: 14 residues. Trimming stripped 5 bases from V and 4 bases from J, with 15 bases between. The CDR3 bases are TGCGCCAGCAGTCAAACAGGGACGGGAGAGACCCAGTACTTC. Translation gives CASSQTGTGETQYF.

The chain combines TRBV9 with TRBJ2-7, with TRBD2 matching over 12 bases. Germline values: CDR1 SGDLS, CDR2 YYNGEE. J gave up 3 bases and V 4 bases, and 5 bases lay outside the gene matches. This CDR3 is built from 15 residues. The CDR3 sequence is CASSRTSGALYEQYF. CDR3 nucleotide sequence: TGTGCCAGCAGCAGGACTAGCGGGGCCCTCTACGAGCAGTACTTC.

This clone was observed once. This rearrangement joins TRBV2 to TRBJ1-5; D is uncertain. Deletions cut 5 bases from V and 1 base from J, with 12 bases between. Germline values: CDR1 SNHLY, CDR2 FYNNEI. CDR3 length equals 15 residues. The DNA for the CDR3 is TGTGCCAGCAGTTCGATGGGCGTGAGCAATCAGCCCCAGCATTTT. Protein: CASSSMGVSNQPQHF.

The CDR3 DNA reads as TGTGCCAGTAGTATATATCACAGGGCCGGGGTACCCCAGCATTTT. This gives the protein CASSIYHRAGVPQHF. The chain combines TRBV19 with TRBJ1-5, with D maybe TRBD1 (6 bases). Germline assignment: CDR1 LNHDA and CDR2 SQIVND (reference sequence). CDR3 length: 15 residues. Trimming cost V 2 bases and J 10 bases, with 18 bases left between them.

This clone was recorded once. The chain is built from TRBV28 and TRBJ1-5; 8 nucleotides align to TRBD1. Unmatched junction bases numbered 10, after V lost 2 bases and J lost 7 bases. The CDR3 runs to 16 residues. The V gene's germline CDR1 is MDHEN and CDR2 SYDVKM. DNA of the CDR3: TGTGCCAGCAGTTTAGGCGCAGGGGGCGCGTTCCAGCCCCAGCATTTT. This translates into CASSLGAGGAFQPQHF. Based on the CDR3 plus reference TRBV28 and TRBJ1-5, the full variable domain is DVKVTQSSRYLVKRTGEKVFLECVQDMDHENMFWYRQDPGLGLRLIYFSYDVKMKEKGDIPEGYSVSREKKERFSLILESASTNQTSMYLCASSLGAGGAFQPQHFGDGTRLSIL.

This CDR3 reads CASSLKSTSGRIGHGETQYF. CDR3 in DNA: TGCGCCAGCAGCTTGAAGTCGACTAGCGGGAGGATAGGGCACGGGGAGACCCAGTACTTC. J is TRBJ2-5 and V is TRBV5-1; the match to TRBD2 covers 13 bases. The CDR3 spans 20 residues. CDR1 and CDR2 from the germline V gene are SGHRS and YFSETQ. Germline trimming cut 1 base from V and 5 bases from J; bases unmatched to any gene: 17.